This is a list of T cell receptor beta chains from one sample in a study of blood T cells in healthy people across ages. TCRdb processed the 5' RACE reads anew with MiXCR; each CDR3 protein has one entry. The sample contains 760,000 or so distinct CDR3 sequences, roughly 25% of which appear only once. These data were also filed under a second study, of T cells of mothers and their children.

The sequenced sample was blood. Receptors originate from a boy younger than 18 in good health. The CDR3 runs from the conserved cysteine through the conserved F or W. D genes are given only for firm matches. Clone size is stated in some rows and not others, as once, few, many or a class when expanded.

abundance | d_gene | j_gene | v_gene | CDR3nt | CDR3aa
few | . | TRBJ2-5 | TRBV7-9 | TGTGCCAGCAGCACCACCCATCGACAGGTTGCGGAAGAGACCCAGTACTTC | CASSTTHRQVAEETQYF
few | TRBD2 | TRBJ2-7 | TRBV28 | TGTGCCAGCAGTTCAGAACTAGCGGAGATGGGGTACGAGCAGTACTTC | CASSSELAEMGYEQYF
. | TRBD1 | TRBJ2-1 | TRBV25-1 | TGTGCCAGCAGTGAATATTGGGACAGGGGATTCAATGAGCAGTTCTTC | CASSEYWDRGFNEQFF
. | . | TRBJ1-5 | TRBV7-2 | TGTGCCAGCAGCCACCGAGAAGGTCCCCAGCATTTT | CASSHREGPQHF
few | TRBD1 | TRBJ2-5 | TRBV7-2 | TGTGCCAGCAGCTTGGACAGGGTAATGGAGACCCAGTACTTC | CASSLDRVMETQYF
few | TRBD2 | TRBJ2-7 | TRBV3-1 | TGTGCCAGCAGCCGGACCGGGACTAATAAATACGAGCAGTACTTC | CASSRTGTNKYEQYF
. | TRBD1 | TRBJ1-1 | TRBV7-6 | TGTGCCAGCAGCTCAGGGGGCCGGGACACTGAAGCTTTCTTT | CASSSGGRDTEAFF
. | . | TRBJ2-1 | TRBV29-1 | TGCAGCGTTGAGGTAACTTTAACTTTCGAGCAGTTCTTC | CSVEVTLTFEQFF
. | . | TRBJ1-2 | TRBV29-1 | TGCAGCGTTGATGGCTGCACCTTC | CSVDGCTF
. | . | TRBJ1-2 | TRBV6-5 | TGTGCCAGCAGTTACAGCCAGGGTGGCTATGGCTACACCTTC | CASSYSQGGYGYTF
. | . | TRBJ1-1 | TRBV3-1 | TGTGCCAGCAGCCAACTAGGACACCCCGGGGAAGCTTTCTTT | CASSQLGHPGEAFF
few | TRBD2 | TRBJ2-7 | TRBV20-1 | TGCAGTGCTAGAAGCGGGGGCCAACTCTACGAGCAGTACTTC | CSARSGGQLYEQYF
few | TRBD2 | TRBJ2-1 | TRBV9 | TGTGCCAGCAGCGTAGGCGGGCCCCGGGAGGGTGAGCAGTTCTTC | CASSVGGPREGEQFF